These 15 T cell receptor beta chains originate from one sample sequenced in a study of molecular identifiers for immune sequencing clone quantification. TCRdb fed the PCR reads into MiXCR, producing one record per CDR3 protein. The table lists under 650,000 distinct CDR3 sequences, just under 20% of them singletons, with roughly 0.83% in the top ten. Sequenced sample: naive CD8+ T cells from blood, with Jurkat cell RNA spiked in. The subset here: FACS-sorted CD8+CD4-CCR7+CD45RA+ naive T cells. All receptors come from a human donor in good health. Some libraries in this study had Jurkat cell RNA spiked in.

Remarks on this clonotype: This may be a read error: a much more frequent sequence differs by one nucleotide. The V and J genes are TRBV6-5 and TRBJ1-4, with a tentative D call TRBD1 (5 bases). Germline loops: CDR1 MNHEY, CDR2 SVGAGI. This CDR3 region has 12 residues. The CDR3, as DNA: TGTGCCAGCAGTTCCACAGGTGAAAGACTGTTTTTT. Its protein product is CASSSTGERLFF.

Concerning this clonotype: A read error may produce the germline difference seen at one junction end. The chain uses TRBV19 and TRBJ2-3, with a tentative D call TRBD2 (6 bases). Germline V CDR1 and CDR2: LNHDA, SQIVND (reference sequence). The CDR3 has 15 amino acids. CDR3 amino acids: CASRWAGKSTDTKYF. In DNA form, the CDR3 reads TGTGCCAGTAGATGGGCGGGGAAGAGCACAGATACGAAGTATTTT.

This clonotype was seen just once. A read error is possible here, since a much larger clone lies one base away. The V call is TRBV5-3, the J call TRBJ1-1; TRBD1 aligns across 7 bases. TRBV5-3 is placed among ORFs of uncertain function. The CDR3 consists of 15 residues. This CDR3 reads CASSPTGAPNTEALF. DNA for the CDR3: TGTGCCAGCAGCCCTACAGGGGCCCCAAACACTGAAGCTCTCTTT.

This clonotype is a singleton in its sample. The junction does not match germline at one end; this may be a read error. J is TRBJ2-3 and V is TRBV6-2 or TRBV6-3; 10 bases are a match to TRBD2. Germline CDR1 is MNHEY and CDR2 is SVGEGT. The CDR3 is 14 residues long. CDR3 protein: CVSSSGGATDTQYF. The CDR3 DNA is TGTGTCAGCTCCAGCGGGGGGGCCACAGATACGCAGTATTTT.

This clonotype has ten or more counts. For the CDR3, the DNA is TGTGCCAGCAGCTTAGGGGAAGATACGCAGTATTTT. This sequence encodes CASSLGEDTQYF. The genes are TRBV7-9 and TRBJ2-3; D remains unclear. CDR3 length: 12 residues. V lost 1 base to trimming and J lost 5 bases, with 4 bases between them. Germline-derived CDR1 and CDR2 are SEHNR and FQNEAQ (reference sequence).

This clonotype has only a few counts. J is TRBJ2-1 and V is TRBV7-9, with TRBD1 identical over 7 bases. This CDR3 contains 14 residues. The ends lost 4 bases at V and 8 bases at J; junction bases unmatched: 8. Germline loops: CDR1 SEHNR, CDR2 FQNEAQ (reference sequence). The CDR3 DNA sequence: TGTGCCAGCAGCTCCCCGACAGGGCGGCATGAGCAGTTCTTC. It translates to CASSSPTGRHEQFF.

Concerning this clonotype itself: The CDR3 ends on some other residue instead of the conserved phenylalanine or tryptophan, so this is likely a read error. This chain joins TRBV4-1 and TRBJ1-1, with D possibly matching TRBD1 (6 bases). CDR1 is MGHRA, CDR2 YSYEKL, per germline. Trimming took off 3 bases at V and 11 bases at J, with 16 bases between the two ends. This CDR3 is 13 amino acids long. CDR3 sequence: CASSQGGSVRAFL. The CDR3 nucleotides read TGCGCCAGCAGCCAGGGGGGCAGCGTCAGGGCTTTCCTT.

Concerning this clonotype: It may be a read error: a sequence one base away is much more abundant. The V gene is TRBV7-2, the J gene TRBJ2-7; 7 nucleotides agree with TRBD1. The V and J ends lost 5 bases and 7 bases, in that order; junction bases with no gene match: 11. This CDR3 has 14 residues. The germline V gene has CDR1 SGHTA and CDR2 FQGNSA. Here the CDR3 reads CASSNRQGVEEQYF. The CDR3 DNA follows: TGTGCCAGCAGCAATAGACAGGGAGTTGAGGAGCAGTACTTC. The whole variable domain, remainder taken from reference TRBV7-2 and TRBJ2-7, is GAGVSQSPSNKVTEKGKDVELRCDPISGHTALYWYRQSLGQGLEFLIYFQGNSAPDKSGLPSDRFSAERTGGSVSTLTIQRTQQEDSAVYLCASSNRQGVEEQYFGPGTRLTVT.

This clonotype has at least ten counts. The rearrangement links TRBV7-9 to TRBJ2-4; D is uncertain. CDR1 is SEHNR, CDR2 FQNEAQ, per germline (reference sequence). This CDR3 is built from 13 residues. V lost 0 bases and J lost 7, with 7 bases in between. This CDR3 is CASSLARENIQYF. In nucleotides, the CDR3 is TGTGCCAGCAGCTTAGCCCGAGAGAACATTCAGTACTTC.

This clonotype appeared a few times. The CDR3 region has the DNA TGTGCCTGGAGCGAGACCCCGGGACAACTATTAGGCGTTCAGTACTTC. As protein: CAWSETPGQLLGVQYF. The V and J genes are TRBV30 and TRBJ2-4; D perhaps matches TRBD1 (6 bases). V lost 3 bases, J lost 11 bases, and 26 bases lay in between. The CDR3 contains 16 residues. CDR1 is GTSNPN and CDR2 is SVGIG in the germline V gene (reference sequence).

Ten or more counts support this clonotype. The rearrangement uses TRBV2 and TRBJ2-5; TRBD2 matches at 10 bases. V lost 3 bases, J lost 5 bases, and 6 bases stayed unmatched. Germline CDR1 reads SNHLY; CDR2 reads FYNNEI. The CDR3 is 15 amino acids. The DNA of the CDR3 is TGTGCCAGCAGTGACTTAGCGGGAGGCGGGGAGACCCAGTACTTC. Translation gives CASSDLAGGGETQYF.

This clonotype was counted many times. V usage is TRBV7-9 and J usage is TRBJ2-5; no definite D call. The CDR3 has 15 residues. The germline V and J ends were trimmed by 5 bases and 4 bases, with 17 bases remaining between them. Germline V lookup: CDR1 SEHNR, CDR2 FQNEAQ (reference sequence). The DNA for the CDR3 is TGTGCCAGCAGCCAAGGGATTGGGTCCACAGAGACCCAGTACTTC. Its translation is CASSQGIGSTETQYF.

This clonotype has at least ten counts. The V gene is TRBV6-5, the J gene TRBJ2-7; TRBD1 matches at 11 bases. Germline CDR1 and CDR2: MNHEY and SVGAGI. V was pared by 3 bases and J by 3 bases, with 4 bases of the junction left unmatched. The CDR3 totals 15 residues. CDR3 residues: CASSYEGTGGYEQYF. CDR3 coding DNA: TGTGCCAGCAGTTATGAGGGGACAGGGGGCTACGAGCAGTACTTC.

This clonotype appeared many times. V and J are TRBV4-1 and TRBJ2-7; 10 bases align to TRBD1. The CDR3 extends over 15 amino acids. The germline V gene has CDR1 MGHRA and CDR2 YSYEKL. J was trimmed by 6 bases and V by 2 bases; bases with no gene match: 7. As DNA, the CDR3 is TGCGCCAGCAGCCAACCGGGACAGGGGTTCGGCGAGCAGTACTTC. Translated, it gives CASSQPGQGFGEQYF.

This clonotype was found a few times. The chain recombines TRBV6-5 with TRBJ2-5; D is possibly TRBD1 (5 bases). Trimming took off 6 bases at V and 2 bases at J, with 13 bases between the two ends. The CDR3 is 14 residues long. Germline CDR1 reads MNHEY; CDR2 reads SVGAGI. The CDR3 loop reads CASSLLRTQETQYF. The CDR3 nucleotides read TGTGCCAGCAGCTTACTAAGGACACAAGAGACCCAGTACTTC.